Presented here are 32 T cell receptor beta chains from one specimen sequenced in a study of early T cells in non-severe SARS-CoV-2 infection (dated by TCRdb to 2020 to 2022). Preparation of the library involved 5' RACE. Reads for this sample came from a NextSeq 500. Starting from the raw public reads, TCRdb applied fastp trimming at Q25, assembled clones with MiXCR and retained in-frame beta chains. Each record represents a unique CDR3 protein, reported with the most common genes and DNA among its rows. Across this sample there are tens of thousands of distinct CDR3 sequences, with 4% to 4.5% seen only once. The ten largest make up 3% of the sample. Sequenced: whole blood. All receptors derive from an adult who was a healthcare worker with PCR-confirmed SARS-CoV-2 infection or an uninfected control (not recorded which).

This clonotype occurred many times. This chain connects TRBV12-3 or TRBV12-4 to TRBJ1-1; D is uncertain. V dropped 0 bases and J dropped 8 bases, with 13 bases sitting between them. CDR3 length equals 14 residues. This CDR3 is CASSLAGKVGEAFF. CDR3 nucleotide sequence: TGTGCCAGCAGTTTAGCGGGGAAGGTGGGGGAAGCTTTCTTT.

This clonotype showed up many times. V and J are TRBV19 and TRBJ1-6; TRBD1 is a possible D gene (6 bases). V dropped 10 bases and J dropped 7 bases, with 11 bases sitting between them. CDR1 LNHDA and CDR2 SQIVND come from the germline V gene (reference sequence). The CDR3 is made up of 12 amino acids. The CDR3 protein is CATRTGNSPLHF. CDR3 coding DNA: TGTGCCACTAGAACAGGGAATTCACCCCTCCACTTT. Combining the CDR3 with reference TRBV19 and TRBJ1-6 gives the whole variable domain DGGITQSPKYLFRKEGQNVTLSCEQNLNHDAMYWYRQDPGQGLRLIYYSQIVNDFQKGDIAEGYSVSREKKESFPLTVTSAQKNPTAFYLCATRTGNSPLHFGNGTRLTVT.

In this sample, this clonotype turned up many times. This chain joins TRBV7-6 and TRBJ2-1; D not resolved. Germline V lookup: CDR1 SGHVS, CDR2 FNYEAQ. V lost 6 bases to trimming and J lost 7 bases, with 10 bases between them. There are 12 residues in the CDR3. In DNA form, the CDR3 reads TGTGCCAGCAGTCCGAGTGAGAATGAGCAGTTCTTC. The encoded protein is CASSPSENEQFF.

This clonotype showed up many times. This chain joins TRBV7-9 and TRBJ1-6; TRBD1 is a possible D gene (6 bases). Trimming pared 4 bases from V and 4 bases from J, leaving 14 bases between. In germline, CDR1 is SEHNR, CDR2 FQNEAQ (reference sequence). This CDR3 region has 16 residues. The CDR3 DNA reads TGTGCCAGCAGCTCCAGGGGAGGGGCGTATAATTCACCCCTCCACTTT. Protein: CASSSRGGAYNSPLHF.

The rearrangement uses TRBV19 and TRBJ2-7, with D possibly being TRBD2 (5 bases). This CDR3 contains 15 residues. Germline V lookup: CDR1 LNHDA, CDR2 SQIVND (reference sequence). Trimming removed 3 bases at V and 2 bases at J, with 14 bases between. CDR3 nucleotide sequence: TGTGCCAGTAGTATCCGGACTGCGACTCCCTACGAGCAGTACTTC. It encodes CASSIRTATPYEQYF.

This clonotype has a count of ten or more. The chain links TRBV4-2 to TRBJ1-5; D remains ambiguous. The CDR3 has 13 residues. With 4 bases removed from V and 7 bases from J, the gap between germline ends came to 11 bases. Germline CDR1 reads LGHNA; CDR2 reads YNFKEQ. DNA for the CDR3: TGTGCCAGCAGCCCTTCAAGCACCCAGCCCCAGCATTTT. Translated: CASSPSSTQPQHF.

This clonotype was seen repeatedly, ten times or more. V and J are TRBV21-1 and TRBJ1-5; the table's D gene call, TRBD1, was not cross checked with the DNA. TRBV21-1 is recorded as a pseudogene. This CDR3 has 18 amino acids. Written as DNA, the CDR3 is TGTGCCAGCAGCAATCGAGACAGGAGCAAAAATAGCAATCAGCCCCAGCATTTT. It is translated as CASSNRDRSKNSNQPQHF.

This clonotype has ten or more counts. The rearrangement uses TRBV6-2 or TRBV6-3 and TRBJ2-1; TRBD1 might be the D (6 bases). The length of the CDR3 is 14 residues. Germline V gives CDR1 MNHEY, CDR2 SVGEGT. Trimming left V 5 bases short and J 9 bases short, with 17 bases between. CDR3 residues: CASSAGTSTVEQFF. As DNA, the CDR3 is TGTGCCAGCAGTGCCGGGACATCTACAGTTGAGCAGTTCTTC.

This clonotype was seen a handful of times. V and J are TRBV12-3 or TRBV12-4 and TRBJ2-3, with 7 bases identical to TRBD1. The CDR3 contains 20 residues. After removal of 3 bases from V and 0 bases from J, the junction contained 18 bases not matched to a gene. This chain's CDR3 is CASSFTGADLGIPSTDTQYF. CDR3 nucleotides: TGTGCCAGCAGTTTTACAGGGGCTGATTTAGGGATTCCTAGCACAGATACGCAGTATTTT.

This clonotype was seen ten or more times. The chain links TRBV4-1 to TRBJ1-4; no definite D call. The length of the CDR3 is 17 residues. Germline assignment: CDR1 MGHRA and CDR2 YSYEKL. Trimming took 4 bases from V and 0 from J, leaving 15 bases between them. In DNA form, the CDR3 reads TGCGCCAGCAGCCGGAACAGAGAGGAGGCAACTAATGAAAAACTGTTTTTT. The encoded protein is CASSRNREEATNEKLFF.

This clonotype was picked up many times. The chain has TRBV6-6 and TRBJ1-5; D is uncertain. V was clipped by 0 bases and J by 6 bases, with 3 bases between them. The CDR3 runs 12 residues. Germline lookup yields CDR1 MNHNY and CDR2 SVGAGI (reference sequence). The CDR3 sequence is CASSYSSQPQHF. Here the CDR3 DNA reads TGTGCCAGCAGTTACTCCAGTCAGCCCCAGCATTTT.

There are many counts of this clonotype. The chain has TRBV27 and TRBJ2-3, with 7 bases identical to TRBD2. The V gene end was trimmed by 10 bases and the J gene end by 4 bases; junction bases not matched to a gene: 17. CDR1 is MNHEY, CDR2 SMNVEV, per germline (reference sequence). The CDR3 runs to 16 residues. The CDR3 loop reads CATQPNIGDYSDTQYF. The CDR3 DNA follows: TGTGCCACTCAGCCGAACATCGGGGACTATTCAGATACGCAGTATTTT.

This clonotype was counted ten times or more. The chain uses TRBV6-1 and TRBJ2-3; 11 nucleotides align to TRBD2. This CDR3 has 15 residues. Per the germline V gene, CDR1 is MNHNS and CDR2 is SASEGT. The CDR3 nucleotides read TGTGCTTCCCAGGCGCGACTAGCGGGAACAGATACGCAGTATTTT. It encodes CASQARLAGTDTQYF.

This clonotype occurred many times. The chain joins TRBV11-3 to TRBJ2-2, with 8 bases fitting TRBD1. CDR1 and CDR2 (germline): SGHNT, YENEEA. The CDR3 is 17 residues long. The V segment lost 1 base and the J segment 6 bases; nucleotides outside the gene matches: 10. The DNA of the CDR3 is TGTGCCAGCAGCTTAGCGGCCAGGGGGCCGGTCTCCGGGGAGCTGTTTTTT. It yields the protein CASSLAARGPVSGELFF.

This clonotype was seen many times. The rearrangement joins TRBV10-3 to TRBJ2-3; D is undetermined. V lost 0 bases and J lost 4, with 8 bases in between. Per the germline V gene, CDR1 is ENHRY and CDR2 is SYGVKD. The CDR3 covers 14 residues. The CDR3 sequence: CAISESVGSDTQYF. The CDR3 DNA follows: TGTGCCATCAGTGAGTCGGTAGGATCAGATACGCAGTATTTT.

This clonotype has more than one count but fewer than ten. The V gene is TRBV18, the J gene TRBJ1-3; D uncertain. The CDR3 sequence is 15 residues long. Germline loops: CDR1 KGHSH, CDR2 LQKENI. V was clipped by 3 bases and J by 0 bases, with 9 bases between them. In DNA, the CDR3 is TGTGCCAGCTCACCTCCGGGCGCCTCTGGAAACACCATATATTTT. It codes for CASSPPGASGNTIYF. The entire variable domain, with the rest obtained from reference TRBV18 and TRBJ1-3, is as follows: NAGVMQNPRHLVRRRGQEARLRCSPMKGHSHVYWYRQLPEEGLKFMVYLQKENIIDESGMPKERFSAEFPKEGPSILRIQQVVRGDSAAYFCASSPPGASGNTIYFGEGSWLTVV.

This rearrangement joins TRBV13 to TRBJ2-7, with no clear D. Trimming removed 1 base from V and 6 bases from J, with 7 bases in between. Germline V gene data show CDR1 as PRHDT and CDR2 as FYEKMQ (reference sequence). CDR3 length: 12 residues. DNA for the CDR3: TGTGCCAGCAGCTTAGTATCGAGCGAGCAGTACTTC. Translating gives CASSLVSSEQYF.

This clonotype appeared a few times. The rearrangement uses TRBV7-8 and TRBJ2-5; D unresolved. From germline, CDR1 is SGHVS and CDR2 FQNEAQ. This CDR3 comprises 16 residues. V dropped 4 bases and J dropped 2 bases, with 17 bases sitting between them. The CDR3 region has the DNA TGTGCCAGCAGCTCACCCGCAAGGGTCCCGCAAGAGACCCAGTACTTC. This translates into CASSSPARVPQETQYF. The full variable domain, its missing parts supplied by reference TRBV7-8 and TRBJ2-5, is GAGVSQSPRYKVAKRGQDVALRCDPISGHVSLFWYQQALGQGPEFLTYFQNEAQLDKSGLPSDRFFAERPEGSVSTLKIQRTQQEDSAVYLCASSSPARVPQETQYFGPGTRLLVL.

This clonotype showed up just a few times. This rearrangement joins TRBV28 to TRBJ2-3, with D maybe TRBD2 (5 bases). Deletions cut 5 bases from V and 5 bases from J, with 20 bases between. This CDR3 is built from 16 residues. Germline assignment: CDR1 MDHEN and CDR2 SYDVKM. The CDR3 nucleotides are TGTGCCAGCAGTCTCCCGAGGCAGAGGGCCAAAGATACGCAGTATTTT. It encodes CASSLPRQRAKDTQYF.

This clonotype was seen at least ten times. V and J are TRBV5-1 and TRBJ1-2; 10 bases agree with TRBD1. The CDR3 runs to 14 residues. Germline V lookup: CDR1 SGHRS, CDR2 YFSETQ. The J segment lost 6 bases and the V segment lost 0 bases, leaving 2 bases of the junction unmatched. CDR3: CASSLAGQGNGYTF. The CDR3 coding sequence is TGCGCCAGCAGCTTGGCGGGACAGGGGAATGGCTACACCTTC.

This rearrangement joins TRBV5-1 to TRBJ2-7; 8 nucleotides match TRBD1. Germline trimming cut 0 bases from V and 6 bases from J; bases unmatched to any gene: 5. Germline V CDR1 and CDR2: SGHRS, YFSETQ. The CDR3 sequence is 14 residues long. This CDR3 is CASSLVQGASEQYF. The CDR3 nucleotides read TGCGCCAGCAGCTTGGTCCAGGGGGCTTCCGAGCAGTACTTC. The whole variable domain, filled in from reference TRBV5-1 and TRBJ2-7, reads KAGVTQTPRYLIKTRGQQVTLSCSPISGHRSVSWYQQTPGQGLQFLFEYFSETQRNKGNFPGRFSGRQFSNSRSEMNVSTLELGDSALYLCASSLVQGASEQYFGPGTRLTVT.

The chain links TRBV29-1 to TRBJ2-7; D uncertain. The CDR3 has 12 residues. V was clipped by 4 bases and J by 4 bases, with 11 bases between them. Per the germline V gene, CDR1 is SQVTM and CDR2 is ANQGSEA. The CDR3 sequence: CSVVIRTYEQYF. The CDR3 nucleotides are TGCAGCGTTGTGATCAGGACGTACGAGCAGTACTTC.

Only a few counts were recorded for this clonotype. The chain employs TRBV20-1 and TRBJ2-1, with D maybe TRBD2 (5 bases). Trimming removed 3 bases from V and 6 bases from J, with 18 bases in between. In germline, CDR1 is DFQATT, CDR2 SNEGSKA (reference sequence). This CDR3 spans 15 amino acids. CDR3 in DNA: TGCAGTGCTAGCGGGGAGCTAGTAAAGGGCAATGAGCAGTTCTTC. Its translation is CSASGELVKGNEQFF.

This clonotype has a count of ten or more. This chain uses TRBV19 with TRBJ2-3; D possibly corresponds to TRBD1 (6 bases). The V and J ends lost 0 bases and 1 base respectively, with 11 bases between them. The CDR3 has 16 amino acids. Germline V gives CDR1 LNHDA, CDR2 SQIVND (reference sequence). CDR3 sequence: CASSIEGTRRTDTQYF. The DNA for the CDR3 is TGTGCCAGTAGTATAGAAGGGACACGCCGCACAGATACGCAGTATTTT.

This clonotype occurred many times. The gene calls are TRBV3-1 and TRBJ1-4; no clear D gene. The CDR3 covers 15 residues. The germline CDR1 and CDR2 sequences are LGHDT and YNNKEL (reference sequence). With 3 bases removed from V and 8 bases from J, the gap between germline ends came to 16 bases. The CDR3 here is CASSQSGGAGEKLFF. The CDR3 DNA reads TGTGCCAGCAGCCAGTCGGGCGGCGCGGGGGAAAAACTGTTTTTT.

This clonotype has ten or more counts. The chain has TRBV11-2 and TRBJ1-3; D not resolved. Germline CDR1 is SGHAT and CDR2 is FQNNGV. With 1 base removed from V and 4 bases from J, the gap between germline ends came to 8 bases. The CDR3 loop spans 14 amino acids. CDR3 protein: CASSLGGAGNTIYF. The CDR3 DNA sequence: TGTGCCAGCAGCTTAGGAGGAGCCGGAAACACCATATATTTT.

This clonotype appeared a few times. This chain links TRBV4-1 with TRBJ2-1; 10 bases align to TRBD1. Germline V lookup: CDR1 MGHRA, CDR2 YSYEKL. The CDR3 runs to 17 residues. Germline trimming cut 4 bases from V and 4 bases from J; bases unmatched to any gene: 10. DNA for the CDR3: TGCGCCAGCAGCCCCTTGGCCGGGACAGGGGTGTACAATGAGCAGTTCTTC. Translating it yields CASSPLAGTGVYNEQFF.

This clonotype was seen many times. Here the CDR3 DNA reads TGCGCCAGCAGCACGGACAGGGGGCGATCAGATACGCAGTATTTT. This encodes CASSTDRGRSDTQYF. V is TRBV5-1 and J is TRBJ2-3, with 11 nucleotides matching TRBD1. Per germline, CDR1 SGHRS and CDR2 YFSETQ. Trimming cost V 4 bases and J 4 bases; bases outside gene matches: 5. There are 15 residues in the CDR3.

This clonotype has a count of ten or more. The gene calls are TRBV18 and TRBJ1-2; D gene ambiguous. Between the trimmed V and J ends, which lost 3 bases and 4 bases, there was a span of 12 bases. The germline CDR1 and CDR2 sequences are KGHSH and LQKENI. This CDR3 spans 14 amino acids. CDR3 nucleotides: TGTGCCAGCTCACCCAATGAGGTGGTCTATGGCTACACCTTC. Protein product: CASSPNEVVYGYTF.

This clonotype occurred many times. Written as DNA, the CDR3 is TGTGCCAGCAGCTTATGGCAGCAAGAGACCCAGTACTTC. This codes for CASSLWQQETQYF. The V and J genes are TRBV7-6 and TRBJ2-5; unclear D gene. This CDR3 spans 13 amino acids. V lost 2 bases to trimming and J lost 2 bases, with 6 bases between them. The germline gives CDR1 SGHVS, CDR2 FNYEAQ.

This clonotype showed up many times. J is TRBJ2-7 and V is TRBV4-1, with a possible D match to TRBD1 (5 bases). From germline, CDR1 is MGHRA and CDR2 YSYEKL. V lost 4 bases, J lost 2 bases, and 12 bases lay in between. The CDR3 extends over 14 amino acids. This chain's CDR3 is CASSPLGRAYEQYF. CDR3 coding DNA: TGCGCCAGCAGCCCCTTGGGCAGGGCCTACGAGCAGTACTTC.

This clonotype was counted at least ten times. This chain uses TRBV7-6 with TRBJ1-5; 8 bases agree with TRBD1. This CDR3 is built from 15 residues. V lost 8 bases to trimming and J lost 7 bases; unmatched junction nucleotides: 13. Germline lookup yields CDR1 SGHVS and CDR2 FNYEAQ. For the CDR3, the DNA is TGTGCCAGCGCTCGCGGAGGAACAGGGGGACAGCCCCAGCATTTT. Translated: CASARGGTGGQPQHF.